This passage covers 2 T cell receptor beta chains from one sample sequenced in a study of graft-versus-host responses after intestinal transplantation. Profiling relied on immunoSEQ multiplex PCR, and the TCRdb table lists in-frame clones only, not all of them. This table has over 120,000 clones, around 90% appearing once. Antigen specificity for these receptors is unknown. Sequenced here: unstimulated CD4+ T cells sorted from spleen or lymph node cells, sampled before intestinal transplant. The receptors were sampled from a human donor who received an intestinal transplant.

The sample holds a few counts of this clone. V gene TRBV19 combines with J gene TRBJ2-2; the D is unclear. The V gene lost 1 base and the J gene lost 2 bases, with 2 bases spanning the gap. The CDR3 runs to 13 residues. Looked up from germline, CDR1 is LNHDA and CDR2 is SQIVND (reference sequence). The CDR3 region is CASSIGNTGELFF. The CDR3 DNA follows: TGTGCCAGTAGTATAGGCAACACCGGGGAGCTGTTTTTT.

This clone was counted between two and nine times. The chain couples TRBV4-3 to TRBJ2-2; tentatively, D is TRBD1 (6 bases). Trimming shortened V by 0 bases and J by 8 bases, and 7 bases separated the two germline ends. In germline, CDR1 is LGHNA, CDR2 YSLEER. This CDR3 has 13 residues. The CDR3 sequence: CASSQDQGGELFF. The CDR3 region has the DNA TGCGCCAGCAGCCAAGATCAGGGGGGGGAGCTGTTTTTT.